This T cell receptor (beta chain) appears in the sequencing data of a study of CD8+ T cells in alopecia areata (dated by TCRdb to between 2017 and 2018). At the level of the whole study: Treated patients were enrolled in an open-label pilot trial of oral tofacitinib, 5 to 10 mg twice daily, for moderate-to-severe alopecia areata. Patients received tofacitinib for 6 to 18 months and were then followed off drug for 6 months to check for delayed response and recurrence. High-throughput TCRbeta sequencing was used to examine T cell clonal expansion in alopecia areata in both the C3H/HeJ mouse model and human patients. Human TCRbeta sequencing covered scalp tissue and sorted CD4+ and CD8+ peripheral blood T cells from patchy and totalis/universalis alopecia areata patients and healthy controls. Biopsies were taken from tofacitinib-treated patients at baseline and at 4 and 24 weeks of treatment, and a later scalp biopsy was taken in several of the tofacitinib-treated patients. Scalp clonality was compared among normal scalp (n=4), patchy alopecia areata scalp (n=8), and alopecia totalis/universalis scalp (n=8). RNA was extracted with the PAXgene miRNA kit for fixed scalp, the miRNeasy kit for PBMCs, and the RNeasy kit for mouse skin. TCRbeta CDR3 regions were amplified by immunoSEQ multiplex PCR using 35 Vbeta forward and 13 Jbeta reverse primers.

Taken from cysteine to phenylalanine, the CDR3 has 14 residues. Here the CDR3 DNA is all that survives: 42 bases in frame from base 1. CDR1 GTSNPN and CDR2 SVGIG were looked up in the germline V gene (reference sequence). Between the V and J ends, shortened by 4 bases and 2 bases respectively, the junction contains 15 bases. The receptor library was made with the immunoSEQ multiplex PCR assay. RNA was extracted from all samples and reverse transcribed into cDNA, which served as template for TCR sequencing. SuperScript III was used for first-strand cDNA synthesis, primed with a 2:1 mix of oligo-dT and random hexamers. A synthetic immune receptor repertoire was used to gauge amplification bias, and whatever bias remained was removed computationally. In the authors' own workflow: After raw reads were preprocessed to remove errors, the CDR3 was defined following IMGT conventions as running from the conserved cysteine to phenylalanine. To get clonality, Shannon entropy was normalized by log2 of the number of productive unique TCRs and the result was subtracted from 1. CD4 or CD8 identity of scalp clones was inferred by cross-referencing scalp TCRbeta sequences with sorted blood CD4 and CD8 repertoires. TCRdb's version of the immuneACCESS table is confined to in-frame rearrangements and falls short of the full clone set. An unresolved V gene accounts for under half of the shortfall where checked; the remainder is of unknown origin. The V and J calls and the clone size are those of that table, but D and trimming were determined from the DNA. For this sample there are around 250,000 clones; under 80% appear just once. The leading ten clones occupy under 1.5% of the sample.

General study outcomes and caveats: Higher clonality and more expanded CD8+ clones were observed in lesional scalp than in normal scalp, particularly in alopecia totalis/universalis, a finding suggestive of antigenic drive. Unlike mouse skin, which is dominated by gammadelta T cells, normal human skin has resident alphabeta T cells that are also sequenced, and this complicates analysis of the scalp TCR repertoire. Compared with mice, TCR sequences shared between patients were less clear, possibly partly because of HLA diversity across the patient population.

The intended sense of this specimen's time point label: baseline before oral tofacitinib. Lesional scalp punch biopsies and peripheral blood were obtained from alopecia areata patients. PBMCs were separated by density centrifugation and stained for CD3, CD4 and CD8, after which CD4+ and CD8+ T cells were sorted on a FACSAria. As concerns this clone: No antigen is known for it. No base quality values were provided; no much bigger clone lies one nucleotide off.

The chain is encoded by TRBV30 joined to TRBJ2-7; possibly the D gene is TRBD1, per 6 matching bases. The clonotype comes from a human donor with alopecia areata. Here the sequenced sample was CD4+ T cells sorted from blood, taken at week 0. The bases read TGTGCCTGGAACCTACAGGGAAAAACCTACGAGCAGTACTTC. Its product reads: CAWNLQGKTYEQYF.